These T cell receptor beta chains were read from a single sample in a study of T cell repertoires in cytomegalovirus infection. TCRdb re-analysed the reads in MiXCR, keeping a single row per CDR3 protein. The sample has some 280,000 distinct CDR3 sequences, roughly an eighth seen once. The material sequenced was PBMCs. All receptors derive from a human donor in good health (CMV status not recorded). Some clones in this sample may be carry-over from other donors' samples. Each CDR3 is given with its conserved first and last residue. The D gene is left open where the match is weak. Clone sizes are given selectively: once, few, many, or a class where the clone is expanded.

j_call d_call clone_size v_call cdr3_aa cdr3_nt
TRBJ1-2 . many TRBV7-2 CASSLDGANYGYTF TGTGCCAGCAGCTTAGATGGGGCTAACTATGGCTACACCTTC
TRBJ2-7 TRBD2 . TRBV18 CASSPGLAVENEQYF TGTGCCAGCTCACCGGGACTAGCGGTAGAGAACGAGCAGTACTTC
TRBJ1-1 . . TRBV6-2/TRBV6-3 CASREQGTEAFF TGTGCCAGCAGAGAACAGGGCACTGAAGCTTTCTTT
TRBJ2-3 TRBD2 many TRBV7-9 CASHQPGLASDTQYF TGTGCCAGCCATCAACCGGGACTAGCGTCGGATACGCAGTATTTT
TRBJ2-2 TRBD2 few TRBV5-4 CASSLTSGRAGELFF TGTGCCAGCAGCTTAACTAGCGGGAGGGCCGGGGAGCTGTTTTTT
TRBJ2-1 . many TRBV29-1 CSGSRLNNEQFF TGCAGCGGCTCGCGACTCAACAATGAGCAGTTCTTC
TRBJ2-2 . many TRBV7-9 CAGPGEITGELFF TGTGCCGGACCTGGAGAGATCACCGGGGAGCTGTTTTTT
TRBJ2-5 TRBD2 few TRBV6-6 CASSLIAGETQYF TGTGCCAGCAGTCTCATAGCGGGAGAGACCCAGTACTTC
TRBJ2-1 TRBD1 few TRBV5-1 CASSRPGQGYNEQFF TGCGCCAGCAGCCGTCCGGGACAGGGGTACAATGAGCAGTTCTTC
TRBJ1-5 . many TRBV24-1 CATSPSRWQPQHF TGTGCCACCAGCCCAAGTCGGTGGCAGCCCCAGCATTTT
TRBJ1-1 . few TRBV12-3/TRBV12-4 CASSEDSTMNTEAFF TGTGCCAGCTCGGAAGATTCTACCATGAACACTGAAGCTTTCTTT